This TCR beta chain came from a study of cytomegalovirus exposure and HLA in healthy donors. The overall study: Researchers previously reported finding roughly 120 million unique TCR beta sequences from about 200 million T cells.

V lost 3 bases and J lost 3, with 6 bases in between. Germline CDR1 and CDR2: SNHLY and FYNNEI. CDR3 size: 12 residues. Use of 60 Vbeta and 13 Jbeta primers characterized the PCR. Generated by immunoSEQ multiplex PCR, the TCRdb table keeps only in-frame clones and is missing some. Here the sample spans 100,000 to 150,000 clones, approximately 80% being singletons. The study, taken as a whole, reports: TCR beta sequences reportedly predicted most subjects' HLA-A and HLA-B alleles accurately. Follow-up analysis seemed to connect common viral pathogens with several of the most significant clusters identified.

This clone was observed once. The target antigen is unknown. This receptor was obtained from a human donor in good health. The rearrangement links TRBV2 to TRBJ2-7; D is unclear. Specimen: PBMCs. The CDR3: CASSDSSYEQYF. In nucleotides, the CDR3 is TGTGCCAGCAGTGATTCCAGCTACGAGCAGTACTTC. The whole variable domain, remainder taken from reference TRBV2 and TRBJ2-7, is EPEVTQTPSHQVTQMGQEVILRCVPISNHLYFYWYRQILGQKVEFLVSFYNNEISEKSEIFDDQFSVERPDGSNFTLKIRSTKLEDSAMYFCASSDSSYEQYFGPGTRLTVT.